This T cell receptor beta chain was sequenced for a study of identical twins. CDR3 length equals 15 residues. Trimming removed 6 bases from V and 3 bases from J, with 18 bases in between. Germline CDR1 SGHDT, CDR2 YYEEEE. TCRdb called the 5' RACE reads again in MiXCR, with one record for every CDR3 protein. This sample has roughly 500,000 distinct CDR3 sequences, with roughly a fifth found just once. These records were also assigned to another study, of T cells expressing NK-cell markers. Per that paper: Sequencing of TCR beta repertoires drew on sorted CD3+CD56+NKG2C+, CD3+CD56+NKG2C- and CD3+CD56-NKG2C+ T cells.

Source material: CD4+ T cells sorted from blood. The chain employs TRBV5-6 and TRBJ1-2; D not certain. This clonotype originated in a woman aged 18 to 35 in good health. The CDR3 protein is CASNPTGRIDYGYTF. CDR3 nucleotides: TGTGCCAGCAACCCGACGGGCAGGATAGACTATGGCTACACCTTC. Using reference TRBV5-6 and TRBJ1-2 for the parts outside the CDR3, the full variable domain is DAGVTQSPTHLIKTRGQQVTLRCSPKSGHDTVSWYQQALGQGPQFIFQYYEEEERQRGNFPDRFSGHQFPNYSSELNVNALLLGDSALYLCASNPTGRIDYGYTFGSGTRLTVV.